This T cell receptor (beta chain) was observed in a study of CD8+ T cells in alopecia areata. The table lists this clone with a count of one. Lesional scalp tissue (obtained by punch biopsy) and peripheral blood were collected from alopecia areata patients. Reverse transcription of extracted RNA yielded cDNA, which provided the sequencing template. Profiled with immunoSEQ multiplex PCR; TCRdb holds only in-frame clones, not every one. The profile shows 220,000 or so clones, 50% to 60% of them singletons. Per germline, CDR1 SQVTM and CDR2 ANQGSEA. This CDR3 region has 14 residues. V lost 4 bases to trimming and J lost 2 bases, with 11 bases between them.

Sequenced here: CD4+ T cells sorted from blood, sampled at week 0. This chain uses TRBV29-1 with TRBJ1-4; D is undetermined. The clonotype comes from a human donor with alopecia areata. CDR3 DNA: TGCAGCGTTGGAGAACGCCTCACTAATGAAAAACTGTTTTTT. This sequence encodes CSVGERLTNEKLFF.